This record looks at one TCR beta chain sequence and its context. What it binds is not known. The junction differs from germline at one of its ends, possibly a read error. This sample's RNA came from whole unsorted tissue. Between August and November 2014, newly diagnosed, chemotherapy-naive lung cancer patients underwent thoracic surgery in China. The germline V gene has CDR1 MGHRA and CDR2 YSYEKL. The CDR3 is made up of 15 amino acids. This entry comes from a study of tumor and adjacent non-tumor tissue in lung cancer. Overall study: Patients were aged roughly 30 to 76, ten or so men and about 5 women, stage I to III.

Broader study findings: Tumor tissue had significantly higher TCR diversity than normal lung.

Three rounds of nested PCR, following a modified ARM-PCR protocol, produced the TCRbeta library. Via MiXCR, TCRdb re-called the multiplex PCR reads, giving one row per CDR3 protein. The profile covers roughly 67,000 distinct CDR3 sequences, with approximately 63% appearing a single time and 20% taken by the ten largest. The receptor comes from a man aged 45-65 years with non-small cell lung cancer. The specimen sequenced was lung tumor tissue. The chain carries TRBV4-1 and TRBJ2-6, with D perhaps assigned TRBD1 or TRBD2 (5 bases each). CDR3 residues: CASSQERAGASVLTF. CDR3 nucleotides: TGCGCCAGCAGCCAAGAGAGGGCTGGGGCCAGCGTCCTGACTTTC.